Each of the 16 T cell receptor beta chains below was sequenced from the same sample in a study of blood T cell repertoires in COVID-19. Profiled with immunoSEQ multiplex PCR; TCRdb holds only in-frame clones, not every one. The sample has some 300,000 clones; 85% to 90% are singletons. The specimen was PBMCs or T cells enriched from blood (not recorded which). These receptors were taken from a woman aged 45-59 years who had been exposed to COVID-19.

V usage is TRBV3-1 (or the pseudogene TRBV3-2) and J usage is TRBJ2-1; 10 bases are a match to TRBD1. Germline assignment: CDR1 LGHDT and CDR2 YNNKEL (reference sequence). The CDR3 is made up of 20 amino acids. J was trimmed by 8 bases and V by 4 bases; bases with no gene match: 23. The CDR3, as DNA: TGTGCCAGCAGCCGGCCCGGACAGGGGGAAACGGGGTTGGGGAGCTATGAGCAGTTCTTC. Its translation: CASSRPGQGETGLGSYEQFF.

The chain couples TRBV18 to TRBJ2-7; no clear D. The CDR3 loop spans 13 amino acids. V gave up 2 bases and J gave up 3 bases, with 8 bases separating them. Germline values: CDR1 KGHSH, CDR2 LQKENI. The CDR3 nucleotides are TGTGCCAGCTCACCATTTACAGACTACGAGCAGTACTTC. Its translation: CASSPFTDYEQYF.

This chain connects TRBV7-2 to TRBJ1-2, with D tentatively TRBD1 (6 bases). Germline V lookup: CDR1 SGHTA, CDR2 FQGNSA. V was trimmed by 5 bases and J by 0 bases, leaving 16 bases between them. The CDR3 extends over 16 amino acids. The CDR3 region has the DNA TGTGCCAGCAGCGAGGCCACAGGGAGTTCTAACTATGGCTACACCTTC. It codes for CASSEATGSSNYGYTF.

This chain links TRBV12-3 or TRBV12-4 with TRBJ2-6, with no clear D. V lost 6 bases and J 0 bases, leaving 3 bases between the germline ends. The CDR3 contains 13 residues. CDR3 nucleotides: TGTGCCAGCAGCTTCTCTGGGGCCAACGTCCTGACTTTC. It is translated as CASSFSGANVLTF.

V gene TRBV28 combines with J gene TRBJ2-6; 9 nucleotides align to TRBD1. This CDR3 region has 17 residues. Trimming cost V 6 bases and J 1 base; bases outside gene matches: 7. Germline V gene lookup returns CDR1 MDHEN and CDR2 SYDVKM. In DNA form, the CDR3 reads TGTGCCAGCAGAAGTATGGGACAGGGTTCTGGGGCCAACGTCCTGACTTTC. It yields the protein CASRSMGQGSGANVLTF.

The genes are TRBV5-5 and TRBJ2-3, with a tentative D call TRBD1 (6 bases). Germline loops: CDR1 SGHKS, CDR2 YYEKEE (reference sequence). V was clipped by 4 bases and J by 1 base, with 13 bases between them. This CDR3 has 15 amino acids. CDR3 nucleotides: TGTGCCAGCAGCCTCTTCGAGGGGGGCACAGATACGCAGTATTTT. It translates to CASSLFEGGTDTQYF.

The rearrangement joins TRBV29-1 to TRBJ1-2; D is uncertain. The V and J ends lost 4 bases and 7 bases respectively, with 10 bases between them. CDR3 length: 11 residues. Germline CDR1 SQVTM, CDR2 ANQGSEA. The CDR3 DNA reads as TGCAGCGTTGCGGGATTCGGTGGCTACACCTTC. Translation: CSVAGFGGYTF.

This clone was counted between two and nine times. The chain uses TRBV5-4 and TRBJ1-2, with TRBD1 identical over 7 bases. This CDR3 is 14 amino acids long. The V gene end was trimmed by 0 bases and the J gene end by 4 bases; junction bases not matched to a gene: 3. CDR1 SGHNT and CDR2 YYREEE come from the germline V gene (reference sequence). This CDR3 reads CASSLDRGGYGYTF. In nucleotides, the CDR3 is TGTGCCAGCAGCTTGGACAGGGGAGGCTATGGCTACACCTTC. Complete variable domain (other parts from reference TRBV5-4 and TRBJ1-2): ETGVTQSPTHLIKTRGQQVTLRCSSQSGHNTVSWYQQALGQGPQFIFQYYREEENGRGNFPPRFSGLQFPNYSSELNVNALELDDSALYLCASSLDRGGYGYTFGSGTRLTVV.

The rearrangement links TRBV11-2 to TRBJ2-5; a possible D gene is TRBD1 (6 bases). Germline V CDR1 and CDR2: SGHAT, FQNNGV. V was clipped by 5 bases and J by 1 base, with 14 bases between them. This CDR3 has 15 residues. CDR3 in amino acids: CASSGFLDSQETQYF. In DNA form, the CDR3 reads TGTGCCAGCAGCGGTTTTCTGGACAGCCAAGAGACCCAGTACTTC.

The chain carries TRBV19 and TRBJ2-1; 8 bases are shared with TRBD2. J was trimmed by 8 bases and V by 3 bases; bases with no gene match: 9. Germline CDR1 reads LNHDA; CDR2 reads SQIVND (reference sequence). The CDR3 runs to 15 residues. In nucleotides, the CDR3 is TGTGCCAGTAGTATTCGGGGGGGAAAAGTCTATGAGCAGTTCTTC. Amino acid sequence: CASSIRGGKVYEQFF.

The chain combines TRBV5-1 with TRBJ2-3; D perhaps matches TRBD2 (6 bases). The CDR3 runs to 14 residues. Germline CDR1 and CDR2: SGHRS and YFSETQ. V dropped 4 bases and J dropped 0 bases, with 9 bases sitting between them. The CDR3 region has the DNA TGCGCCAGCAGCGCGGGACCAAGCACAGATACGCAGTATTTT. Translation: CASSAGPSTDTQYF.

Details on this clone: The sample has other DNA sequences that encode this CDR3 too. V usage is TRBV6-5 and J usage is TRBJ2-1, with 11 positions matching TRBD1. Germline lookup yields CDR1 MNHEY and CDR2 SVGAGI. The CDR3 covers 15 residues. With 5 bases clipped from V and 6 bases from J, the junction kept 6 bases outside the gene matches. The CDR3 is CASSLRDRGINEQFF. The CDR3, as DNA: TGTGCCAGCAGTCTCCGGGACAGGGGGATCAATGAGCAGTTCTTC.

This sequence joins TRBV6-5 and TRBJ2-1; 7 nucleotides match TRBD1. V lost 3 bases, J lost 0 bases, and 5 bases stayed unmatched. The germline V gene encodes CDR1 MNHEY and CDR2 SVGAGI. The CDR3 has 16 amino acids. The CDR3 region is CASSYSGTASYNEQFF. Here the CDR3 DNA reads TGTGCCAGCAGTTATAGTGGGACAGCCTCCTACAATGAGCAGTTCTTC.

V is TRBV2 and J is TRBJ1-3; 9 nucleotides align to TRBD1. The germline gives CDR1 SNHLY, CDR2 FYNNEI. The CDR3 is made up of 15 amino acids. J lost 4 bases, V lost 5 bases, and 6 bases had no gene match. CDR3 sequence reads: CASSRDRVTGNTIYF. DNA for the CDR3: TGTGCCAGCAGTCGGGACAGGGTGACCGGAAACACCATATATTTT.

The CDR3, as DNA: TGTGCCATCCCAGGACCCGGACAGGTGAATTCACCCCTCCACTTT. Amino acid sequence: CAIPGPGQVNSPLHF. The gene calls are TRBV7-9 and TRBJ1-6; 7 nucleotides align to TRBD1. The CDR3 length is 15 residues. Germline trimming cut 10 bases from V and 7 bases from J; bases unmatched to any gene: 13. Germline CDR1 reads SEHNR; CDR2 reads FQNEAQ (reference sequence). Full variable domain (rest looked up from reference TRBV7-9 and TRBJ1-6): DTGVSQNPRHKITKRGQNVTFRCDPISEHNRLYWYRQTLGQGPEFLTYFQNEAQLEKSRLLSDRFSAERPKGSFSTLEIQRTEQGDSAMYLCAIPGPGQVNSPLHFGNGTRLTVT.

The chain couples TRBV11-1 to TRBJ2-1; D remains unclear. The V end was cut by 5 bases, the J end by 9 bases, with 14 bases between. The length of the CDR3 is 13 residues. Germline assignment: CDR1 SGHAT and CDR2 FQDESV (reference sequence). CDR3 protein: CASSRQIFSEQFF. The CDR3 DNA reads as TGTGCCAGCAGCCGACAAATCTTCTCTGAGCAGTTCTTC.